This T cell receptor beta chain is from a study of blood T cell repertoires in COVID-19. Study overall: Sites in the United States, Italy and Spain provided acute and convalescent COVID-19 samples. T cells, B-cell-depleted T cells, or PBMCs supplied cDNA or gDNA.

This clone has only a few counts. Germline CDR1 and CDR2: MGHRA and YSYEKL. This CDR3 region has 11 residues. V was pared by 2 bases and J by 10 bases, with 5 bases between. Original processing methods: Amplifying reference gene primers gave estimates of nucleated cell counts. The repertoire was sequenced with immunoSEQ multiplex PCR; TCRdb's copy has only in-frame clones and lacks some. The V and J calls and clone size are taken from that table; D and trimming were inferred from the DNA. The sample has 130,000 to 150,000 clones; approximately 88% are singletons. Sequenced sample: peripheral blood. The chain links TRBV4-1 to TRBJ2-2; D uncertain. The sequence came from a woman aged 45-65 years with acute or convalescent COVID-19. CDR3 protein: CASSQQSELFF. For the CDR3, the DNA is TGCGCCAGCAGCCAACAATCGGAGCTGTTTTTT.